The present entry profiles one T cell receptor (beta chain) with its context. Its antigen is not known. The sample comes from a study of tumor-infiltrating lymphocytes in primary liver carcinoma. About the research overall: Both sexes were represented among patients, who were 30 to 69 years old. The study obtained roughly 3.65 to 7.5 million productive TCRbeta reads per sample, similar across tissue types.

Overall study results and limits: Tumors carried a top-250-clone fraction significantly exceeding that of blood (p = 0.039).

Scientists recovered RNA and DNA together from roughly 20-30 mg of unsorted bulk tissue. The template, approximately 500 ng total RNA, yielded TCR beta cDNA made with a constant-region primer. ARM-PCR was slightly modified, and three nested multiplex PCR rounds with it gave rise to the TCR beta libraries. A C-beta reverse primer was combined with TRBV1-TRBV30 forward primers in the first two PCR rounds, and each round had approximately 10 cycles. TCRdb fed the multiplex PCR reads into MiXCR, producing one record per CDR3 protein. The sample includes about 20,000 distinct CDR3 sequences, under 75% of them seen just once. The CDR3 is made up of 13 amino acids. Germline V lookup: CDR1 SNHLY, CDR2 FYNNEI.

The sequence came from a man between 35 and 55 years old with primary liver carcinoma and hepatitis B virus infection. The sample consisted of liver tumor tissue from sampling region 1. Subset meaning: tumor region T1, superior pole. This chain joins TRBV2 and TRBJ2-7; a possible D gene is TRBD2 (6 bases). Judging by the DNA end, TRBJ2-1 fits better; the J call may be wrong. As DNA, the CDR3 is TGTGCCAACGGCTACGGGAGCTGGTACGAGCAGTTCTTC. Translating it yields CANGYGSWYEQFF.